Below are 29 T cell receptor beta chains sequenced from a single sample in a study of cytomegalovirus exposure and HLA in healthy donors. Primers for the PCR totalled 60 Vbeta and 13 Jbeta. The protocol was immunoSEQ multiplex PCR, while the TCRdb copy is restricted to in-frame clones and leaves out a portion. The table lists about 140,000 clones, 80% to 85% of them singletons, with approximately 1.1% in the top ten. Sequencing was performed on PBMCs. These receptors all come from a female donor in good health and CMV-seronegative.

This clone was observed a single time. DNA of the CDR3: TGTGCCTGGAGTGTAACAGGGGGAAGGCTGGGGAAAGCTTTCTTT. The encoded protein is CAWSVTGGRLGKAFF. The chain employs TRBV30 and TRBJ1-1; 8 bases fit TRBD1. Germline CDR1 reads GTSNPN; CDR2 reads SVGIG (reference sequence). With V trimmed by 0 bases and J by 9 bases, 12 bases remained unmatched. The CDR3 is 15 amino acids.

DNA for the CDR3: TGTGCCAGCAGTGAAGGAGGGAACCACGAGCAGTACTTC. Its translation is CASSEGGNHEQYF. This chain connects TRBV25-1 to TRBJ2-7, with D perhaps TRBD2 (6 bases). From germline, CDR1 is MGHDK and CDR2 SYGVNS. CDR3 size: 13 residues. The germline V and J ends were trimmed by 2 bases and 5 bases, with 10 bases remaining between them.

CDR3 residues: CASSPRDILYEQYF. CDR3 coding DNA: TGTGCCAGCAGCCCCCGGGACATACTCTACGAGCAGTACTTC. The chain employs TRBV7-9 and TRBJ2-7, with D possibly being TRBD1 (6 bases). CDR3 length: 14 residues. Germline CDR1 SEHNR, CDR2 FQNEAQ (reference sequence). Trimming removed 5 bases at V and 3 bases at J, with 14 bases between.

This clone was seen a handful of times. The chain joins TRBV7-6 to TRBJ1-1, with 11 bases matching TRBD1. The length of the CDR3 is 15 residues. V lost 5 bases to trimming and J lost 6 bases; unmatched junction nucleotides: 8. Germline CDR1 reads SGHVS; CDR2 reads FNYEAQ. CDR3 in DNA: TGTGCCAGCAGCGAGGCTCCGGGACAGGGGGCTGAAGCTTTCTTT. Its protein is CASSEAPGQGAEAFF.

CDR3 amino acids: CASTRPGDQPQHF. The DNA for the CDR3 is TGTGCCAGCACACGTCCGGGAGATCAGCCCCAGCATTTT. The chain uses TRBV6-5 and TRBJ1-5; D remains unclear. This CDR3 is built from 13 residues. Germline CDR1 is MNHEY and CDR2 is SVGAGI. Trimming removed 7 bases at V and 5 bases at J, with 12 bases between.

V gene TRBV5-1 combines with J gene TRBJ1-1; TRBD1 might be the D (5 bases). Germline V gene sequence: CDR1 SGHRS, CDR2 YFSETQ. Trimming took off 0 bases at V and 4 bases at J, with 7 bases between the two ends. This CDR3 has 13 amino acids. The CDR3 sequence is CASSLARVTEAFF. The CDR3 nucleotides are TGCGCCAGCAGCTTGGCCAGGGTCACTGAAGCTTTCTTT.

The chain links TRBV5-6 to TRBJ2-7, with TRBD1 matching 7 bases. Germline CDR1 SGHDT, CDR2 YYEEEE. The V gene end was trimmed by 5 bases and the J gene end by 2 bases; junction bases not matched to a gene: 7. The CDR3 has 14 amino acids. The chain's CDR3 is CASRLAGTAYEQYF. CDR3 nucleotide sequence: TGTGCCAGCAGACTCGCCGGGACAGCCTACGAGCAGTACTTC.

The gene calls are TRBV10-1 and TRBJ1-4, with D perhaps matching TRBD1 (6 bases). V dropped 8 bases and J dropped 5 bases, with 12 bases sitting between them. CDR1 is WNHNN, CDR2 SYGVQD, per germline (reference sequence). The CDR3 runs to 13 residues. The CDR3 nucleotides are TGCGCCAGCGAACAGGGAGTAAATGAAAAACTGTTTTTT. Protein sequence: CASEQGVNEKLFF.

As concerns this clone: Germline and junction disagree at one end, which may indicate a read error. V usage is TRBV2 and J usage is TRBJ2-1; weak D call: TRBD2 (6 bases). There are 16 residues in the CDR3. The germline V gene has CDR1 SNHLY and CDR2 FYNNEI. The CDR3 bases are TGTGCCAGCAGTCACGGGACTTACAGCTCCTACAATGAGCAGCTCTTC. This encodes CASSHGTYSSYNEQLF.

This chain connects TRBV1 to TRBJ2-1; no check of the table's D call, TRBD2, against the DNA was made. TRBV1 corresponds to a pseudogene. The CDR3 contains 15 residues. CDR3 residues: CTSSQPRLAGGEQFF. The CDR3 DNA is TGCACCAGCAGCCAACCCAGACTAGCGGGAGGGGAGCAGTTCTTC.

The chain employs TRBV19 and TRBJ2-1, with 15 bases identical to TRBD2. Germline V gene sequence: CDR1 LNHDA, CDR2 SQIVND (reference sequence). This CDR3 has 16 residues. Unmatched junction bases numbered 10, after V lost 7 bases and J lost 9 bases. For the CDR3, the DNA is TGTGCCAGTACCCCCATGGGACTAGCGGGAGGTAGTGAGCAGTTCTTC. This sequence encodes CASTPMGLAGGSEQFF.

This chain connects TRBV5-6 to TRBJ2-5, with D maybe TRBD2 (5 bases). Trimming shortened V by 7 bases and J by 1 base, and 11 bases separated the two germline ends. There are 13 residues in the CDR3. Germline-derived CDR1 and CDR2 are SGHDT and YYEEEE. The CDR3 sequence is CASSPGSQETQYF. CDR3 in DNA: TGTGCCAGCTCACCGGGGAGCCAAGAGACCCAGTACTTC.

V gene TRBV5-1 combines with J gene TRBJ1-3; 7 positions match TRBD1. The CDR3 extends over 16 amino acids. V gave up 4 bases and J gave up 0 bases; unmatched junction bases: 7. Germline V gene lookup returns CDR1 SGHRS and CDR2 YFSETQ. CDR3 DNA: TGCGCCAGCAGCCCGGGACAGACCGGCTCTGGAAACACCATATATTTT. It is translated as CASSPGQTGSGNTIYF.

The chain carries TRBV7-9 and TRBJ1-3; D unclear. CDR3 size: 16 residues. The germline V gene has CDR1 SEHNR and CDR2 FQNEAQ (reference sequence). Between the trimmed V and J ends, which lost 1 base and 4 bases, there was a span of 14 bases. The CDR3 sequence is CASSLGAPVGGNTIYF. The CDR3 DNA reads as TGTGCCAGCAGCTTAGGAGCGCCCGTTGGCGGAAACACCATATATTTT.

The V and J genes are TRBV14 and TRBJ2-3, with 8 positions matching TRBD1. This CDR3 is 12 amino acids long. V gave up 4 bases and J gave up 12 bases; unmatched junction bases: 6. Germline CDR1 reads SGHDN; CDR2 reads FVKESK. CDR3 residues: CASSPRRGRQYF. The CDR3 region has the DNA TGTGCCAGCAGCCCCCGCAGGGGGCGACAGTATTTT.

The chain joins TRBV7-6 to TRBJ1-4, with TRBD1 as a possible D gene (5 bases). Germline loops: CDR1 SGHVS, CDR2 FNYEAQ. Between the trimmed V and J ends, which lost 8 bases and 6 bases, there was a span of 19 bases. The CDR3 length is 15 residues. As DNA, the CDR3 is TGTGCCAGCTCCCCGTCCGGGACTATCTATGAAAAACTGTTTTTT. Its protein is CASSPSGTIYEKLFF.

The V call is TRBV6-5, the J call TRBJ2-7; the D is unclear. Germline-derived CDR1 and CDR2 are MNHEY and SVGAGI. The CDR3 loop spans 14 amino acids. Trimming cost V 2 bases and J 2 bases, with 10 bases left between them. The CDR3 DNA reads as TGTGCCAGCAGTTACCTTACCGCTACCTACGAGCAGTACTTC. This sequence encodes CASSYLTATYEQYF.

The rearrangement uses TRBV27 and TRBJ2-7, with TRBD1 identical over 8 bases. The CDR3 runs 15 residues. The germline V gene encodes CDR1 MNHEY and CDR2 SMNVEV (reference sequence). V lost 4 bases and J lost 5; bases outside the gene matches: 10. The CDR3 nucleotides read TGTGCCAGCAGTTCAGGGGGCCCAGGGTACCACGAGCAGTACTTC. Amino acids: CASSSGGPGYHEQYF.

The chain is built from TRBV9 and TRBJ2-1, with TRBD2 identical over 10 bases. The CDR3 contains 15 residues. Germline lookup yields CDR1 SGDLS and CDR2 YYNGEE. V shed 3 bases and J 2 bases; nucleotides not matched to a gene: 2. CDR3 bases: TGTGCCAGCAGCGCCCTAGCGGGAGCCTACAATGAGCAGTTCTTC. It codes for CASSALAGAYNEQFF.

This rearrangement joins TRBV5-1 to TRBJ2-3; D is possibly TRBD2 (6 bases). Trimming removed 3 bases at V and 6 bases at J, with 11 bases between. Germline values: CDR1 SGHRS, CDR2 YFSETQ. The CDR3 has 13 residues. The CDR3 DNA reads as TGCGCCAGCAGCTGGACTACCGGGGATACGCAGTATTTT. This translates into CASSWTTGDTQYF.

The chain has TRBV2 and TRBJ2-1, with D unclear. The CDR3 is 15 residues long. V gave up 2 bases and J gave up 4 bases, with 12 bases separating them. The germline CDR1 and CDR2 sequences are SNHLY and FYNNEI. This chain's CDR3 is CASSEQVTPYNEQFF. The CDR3 DNA reads TGTGCCAGCAGTGAACAGGTCACGCCTTACAATGAGCAGTTCTTC.

The V call is TRBV7-9, the J call TRBJ1-5; D may be TRBD1 (5 bases). The germline V gene encodes CDR1 SEHNR and CDR2 FQNEAQ (reference sequence). The CDR3 covers 16 residues. The V gene lost 1 base and the J gene lost 9 bases, with 19 bases spanning the gap. The DNA for the CDR3 is TGTGCCAGCAGCTTAGTACGTGGCGGCAGGGAACCGCCCCAGCATTTT. This codes for CASSLVRGGREPPQHF.

The chain combines TRBV9 with TRBJ2-1, with D perhaps TRBD2 (5 bases). Per the germline V gene, CDR1 is SGDLS and CDR2 is YYNGEE. Trimming left V 5 bases short and J 7 bases short, with 7 bases between. This CDR3 has 11 amino acids. For the CDR3, the DNA is TGTGCCAGCAGGGGCGGGAATGAGCAGTTCTTC. Its protein is CASRGGNEQFF.

V gene TRBV13 combines with J gene TRBJ2-7, with D perhaps matching TRBD2 (5 bases). Germline V gives CDR1 PRHDT, CDR2 FYEKMQ (reference sequence). The length of the CDR3 is 13 residues. Trimming removed 3 bases at V and 0 bases at J, with 6 bases between. CDR3 sequence reads: CASSFAGSYEQYF. DNA for the CDR3: TGTGCCAGCAGCTTCGCGGGCTCCTACGAGCAGTACTTC.

This chain uses TRBV28 with TRBJ1-5; 8 bases are shared with TRBD1. J was trimmed by 7 bases and V by 4 bases; bases with no gene match: 6. The CDR3 totals 14 residues. The germline V gene has CDR1 MDHEN and CDR2 SYDVKM. CDR3 coding DNA: TGTGCCAGCAGTTCTGACAGGGGATGGCAGCCCCAGCATTTT. This sequence encodes CASSSDRGWQPQHF.

The rearrangement joins TRBV6-5 to TRBJ2-7, with D possibly TRBD1 on 6 matching bases. Germline V gene sequence: CDR1 MNHEY, CDR2 SVGAGI. V lost 10 bases to trimming and J lost 1 base, with 17 bases between them. This CDR3 has 14 amino acids. The chain's CDR3 is CATYPGRGSYEQYF. As DNA, the CDR3 is TGTGCCACCTATCCAGGCAGGGGTTCCTACGAGCAGTACTTC.

V is TRBV11-3 and J is TRBJ2-1; 7 bases line up with TRBD2. CDR3 size: 15 residues. V shed 1 base, J shed 7 bases, and the junction held 7 bases outside the gene matches. Germline CDR1 reads SGHNT; CDR2 reads YENEEA. The CDR3 bases are TGTGCCAGCAGCTTAGGCGGGAGCCGCGAGAATGAGCAGTTCTTC. Its protein product is CASSLGGSRENEQFF.

The V call is TRBV30, the J call TRBJ1-1; unclear D gene. The germline CDR1 and CDR2 sequences are GTSNPN and SVGIG (reference sequence). V was shortened by 3 bases and J by 1 base, with 12 bases between the two germline ends. This CDR3 is 14 amino acids long. CDR3 loop: CAWSDSERNTEAFF. DNA of the CDR3: TGTGCCTGGAGCGACTCCGAGAGGAACACTGAAGCTTTCTTT.

The V and J genes are TRBV18 and TRBJ2-3; the match to TRBD1 covers 8 bases. The V gene end was trimmed by 2 bases and the J gene end by 1 base; junction bases not matched to a gene: 8. Germline V gene lookup returns CDR1 KGHSH and CDR2 LQKENI. This CDR3 contains 17 residues. CDR3 amino acids: CASSPGLRGQGTDTQYF. The CDR3 DNA reads as TGTGCCAGCTCACCAGGTTTGAGGGGACAGGGCACAGATACGCAGTATTTT.